This entry describes one T cell receptor (beta chain). No antigen is known for it. This entry comes from a study of T cells in Graves' hyperthyroidism and ophthalmopathy. General study results and limits: Most thyroid clonotypes expanded above 0.001 were also detected in blood.

The CDR3 regions of TCR beta were amplified from RNA transcripts. Carried out on the TCR CDR3, a first-round RT-PCR used the HTBI primer set. TCRdb analysed the multiplex PCR reads with MiXCR anew, one entry per CDR3 protein. The data show 500,000 to 750,000 distinct CDR3 sequences, with 15% to 18% seen just once and about 7% held by the top ten. Graves' hyperthyroidism is called stable when ophthalmopathy does not progress within 18 months. Clinicians diagnosed patients from clinical symptoms, serum thyroxine and TRAb, thyroid ultrasound and orbital computed tomography. The PBMCs were sourced from fresh peripheral blood (approximately 9.6 ml). The sample was blood. This clonotype was sampled from a woman aged 25 to 45 with Graves' hyperthyroidism.

The CDR3 sequence: CASSRRTGVVYEQYF. The CDR3 DNA reads TGCGCCAGCAGCCGCCGGACAGGGGTGGTCTACGAGCAGTACTTC. This rearrangement joins TRBV4-1 to TRBJ2-7, with 9 bases lining up with TRBD1. V lost 4 bases, J lost 3 bases, and 7 bases stayed unmatched. Per the germline V gene, CDR1 is MGHRA and CDR2 is YSYEKL. The CDR3 sequence is 15 residues long.